A selection of T cell receptor beta chains follows, all from one sample in a study of Ad26.COV2.S vaccination and SARS-CoV-2 variants. Profiling relied on immunoSEQ multiplex PCR, and the TCRdb table lists in-frame clones only, not all of them. The data contain around 400,000 clones, approximately 83% of them singletons. Source: peripheral blood, taken in a trial of Ad26.COV2.S vaccine versus placebo. Receptors were obtained from a person aged 18 to 65 who received the Ad26.COV2.S COVID-19 vaccine or a placebo. The CDR3 runs from the conserved cysteine through the conserved F or W. A D gene is named only where the DNA matches it firmly. Some rows mark clone size as missing; the rest say once, few, many or name a class of expanded clone.

V gene: TRBV7-9; D gene: NA; clone size: NA; J gene: TRBJ2-7; CDR3 protein: CASSSGLSDEQYF; CDR3 DNA: TGTGCCAGCAGCTCCGGGCTTTCGGACGAGCAGTACTTC
V gene: TRBV5-1; D gene: TRBD2; clone size: NA; J gene: TRBJ2-3; CDR3 protein: CASSSPSGSADTQYF; CDR3 DNA: TGCGCCAGCAGCTCACCCAGCGGGAGTGCAGATACGCAGTATTTT
V gene: TRBV4-3; D gene: NA; clone size: NA; J gene: TRBJ2-7; CDR3 protein: CASSRGQFYEQYF; CDR3 DNA: TGCGCCAGCAGTCGCGGACAGTTCTACGAGCAGTACTTC
V gene: TRBV7-9; D gene: TRBD2; clone size: few; J gene: TRBJ2-2; CDR3 protein: CASSPGTSGTGELFF; CDR3 DNA: TGTGCCAGCAGCCCTGGGACTAGCGGGACCGGGGAGCTGTTTTTT
V gene: TRBV5-4; D gene: TRBD1; clone size: NA; J gene: TRBJ1-1; CDR3 protein: CASSLRTGKGTEAFF; CDR3 DNA: TGTGCCAGCAGCTTAAGGACAGGGAAGGGCACTGAAGCTTTCTTT
V gene: TRBV6-5; D gene: TRBD1; clone size: NA; J gene: TRBJ1-1; CDR3 protein: CASSPQGASEAFF; CDR3 DNA: TGTGCCAGCAGTCCCCAGGGGGCGTCTGAAGCTTTCTTT
V gene: TRBV7-6; D gene: TRBD1; clone size: once; J gene: TRBJ2-5; CDR3 protein: CASRPIPGGQETQYF; CDR3 DNA: TGTGCCAGCAGGCCTATCCCAGGGGGCCAAGAGACCCAGTACTTC
V gene: TRBV19; D gene: NA; clone size: few; J gene: TRBJ1-2; CDR3 protein: CASSKGGANYGYTF; CDR3 DNA: TGTGCCAGTTCGAAAGGAGGGGCTAACTATGGCTACACCTTC
V gene: TRBV12-3/TRBV12-4; D gene: NA; clone size: NA; J gene: TRBJ1-2; CDR3 protein: CASTRGGAYGYTF; CDR3 DNA: TGTGCCAGCACAAGGGGGGGTGCCTATGGCTACACCTTC
V gene: TRBV7-8; D gene: NA; clone size: NA; J gene: TRBJ1-1; CDR3 protein: CASSLEGSMNTEAFF; CDR3 DNA: TGTGCCAGCAGCTTAGAAGGCAGCATGAACACTGAAGCTTTCTTT
V gene: TRBV5-1; D gene: NA; clone size: NA; J gene: TRBJ2-7; CDR3 protein: CASSRQGAGRDYEQYF; CDR3 DNA: TGCGCCAGCAGCCGGCAGGGTGCCGGAAGAGATTACGAGCAGTACTTC
V gene: TRBV11-3; D gene: NA; clone size: NA; J gene: TRBJ2-7; CDR3 protein: CASSSRLGSGEQYF; CDR3 DNA: TGTGCCAGCAGCTCAAGACTTGGATCTGGCGAGCAGTACTTC
V gene: TRBV7-2; D gene: TRBD2; clone size: NA; J gene: TRBJ2-1; CDR3 protein: CASSPGLAGDKQFF; CDR3 DNA: TGTGCCAGCAGCCCGGGACTAGCGGGAGACAAGCAGTTCTTC
V gene: TRBV9; D gene: NA; clone size: NA; J gene: TRBJ2-4; CDR3 protein: CASSVTVAKNIQYF; CDR3 DNA: TGTGCCAGCAGCGTAACGGTAGCCAAAAACATTCAGTACTTC
V gene: TRBV29-1; D gene: NA; clone size: NA; J gene: TRBJ2-3; CDR3 protein: CSVRGDTQYF; CDR3 DNA: TGCAGCGTTCGCGGGGATACGCAGTATTTT
V gene: TRBV7-3; D gene: NA; clone size: NA; J gene: TRBJ2-1; CDR3 protein: CASSLTYSADEQFF; CDR3 DNA: TGTGCCAGCAGCTTAACATACTCTGCCGATGAGCAGTTCTTC
V gene: TRBV27; D gene: TRBD1; clone size: NA; J gene: TRBJ1-5; CDR3 protein: CASSSRTGDNQPQHF; CDR3 DNA: TGTGCCAGCAGTTCCCGGACAGGAGACAATCAGCCCCAGCATTTT
V gene: TRBV3-1/TRBV3-2; D gene: NA; clone size: NA; J gene: TRBJ1-3; CDR3 protein: CASSLTGNTIYF; CDR3 DNA: TGTGCCAGCAGCTTAACTGGAAACACCATATATTTT
V gene: TRBV11-2; D gene: NA; clone size: NA; J gene: TRBJ1-2; CDR3 protein: CASSYAQLNYGYTF; CDR3 DNA: TGTGCCAGCAGCTACGCACAGCTTAACTATGGCTACACCTTC
V gene: TRBV4-3; D gene: TRBD1; clone size: NA; J gene: TRBJ2-7; CDR3 protein: CASSQVDRGGYEQYF; CDR3 DNA: TGCGCCAGCAGCCAGGTGGACAGGGGGGGCTACGAGCAGTACTTC
V gene: TRBV4-2; D gene: TRBD1; clone size: few; J gene: TRBJ1-2; CDR3 protein: CASSPRDRGYYGYTF; CDR3 DNA: TGTGCCAGCAGCCCCCGGGACAGAGGCTACTATGGCTACACCTTC
V gene: TRBV7-6; D gene: TRBD2; clone size: NA; J gene: TRBJ2-7; CDR3 protein: CASSLRGGLAGAYEQYF; CDR3 DNA: TGTGCCAGCAGCTTAAGAGGTGGACTAGCGGGGGCCTACGAGCAGTACTTC
V gene: TRBV10-3; D gene: TRBD1; clone size: NA; J gene: TRBJ2-1; CDR3 protein: CAISESGTASYNEQFF; CDR3 DNA: TGTGCCATCAGTGAGTCGGGGACAGCGAGCTACAATGAGCAGTTCTTC
V gene: TRBV19; D gene: NA; clone size: NA; J gene: TRBJ2-7; CDR3 protein: CASSMRGGSSYEQYF; CDR3 DNA: TGTGCCAGTAGTATGAGGGGCGGAAGCTCCTACGAGCAGTACTTC
V gene: TRBV7-6; D gene: TRBD2; clone size: NA; J gene: TRBJ2-3; CDR3 protein: CASSLSGLGADTQYF; CDR3 DNA: TGTGCCAGCAGCCTTTCGGGACTAGGCGCAGATACGCAGTATTTT
V gene: TRBV6-2/TRBV6-3; D gene: NA; clone size: NA; J gene: TRBJ1-1; CDR3 protein: CASSYSIPWGAFF; CDR3 DNA: TGTGCCAGCAGTTACTCCATCCCCTGGGGAGCTTTCTTT
V gene: TRBV9; D gene: TRBD1; clone size: NA; J gene: TRBJ2-7; CDR3 protein: CASSGHRGRSYEQYF; CDR3 DNA: TGTGCCAGCAGCGGACACAGGGGGCGTTCCTACGAGCAGTACTTC
V gene: TRBV4-1; D gene: NA; clone size: NA; J gene: TRBJ1-1; CDR3 protein: CASREGGGNTEAFF; CDR3 DNA: TGCGCCAGCAGGGAGGGCGGGGGGAACACTGAAGCTTTCTTT
V gene: TRBV7-7; D gene: TRBD1; clone size: NA; J gene: TRBJ2-2; CDR3 protein: CASRQNRGTGELFF; CDR3 DNA: TGTGCCAGCAGACAGAACAGGGGGACCGGGGAGCTGTTTTTT
V gene: TRBV7-2; D gene: NA; clone size: NA; J gene: TRBJ1-2; CDR3 protein: CASSSPAEVSYGYTF; CDR3 DNA: TGTGCCAGCAGCTCCCCCGCGGAAGTTTCTTATGGCTACACCTTC
V gene: TRBV7-9; D gene: NA; clone size: NA; J gene: TRBJ1-4; CDR3 protein: CASAPGRRGNEKLFF; CDR3 DNA: TGTGCCAGCGCCCCTGGGAGGAGGGGTAATGAAAAACTGTTTTTT
V gene: TRBV18; D gene: NA; clone size: NA; J gene: TRBJ1-2; CDR3 protein: CASSPAPQLYGYTF; CDR3 DNA: TGTGCCAGCTCACCAGCTCCACAACTCTATGGCTACACCTTC
V gene: TRBV12-3/TRBV12-4; D gene: NA; clone size: NA; J gene: TRBJ1-1; CDR3 protein: CASSSDRNTEAFF; CDR3 DNA: TGTGCCAGCAGTTCAGACAGGAACACTGAAGCTTTCTTT
V gene: TRBV15; D gene: NA; clone size: once; J gene: TRBJ1-2; CDR3 protein: CATSRDRSFDLYTF; CDR3 DNA: TGTGCCACCAGCAGAGATCGGTCGTTCGATCTGTACACCTTC
V gene: TRBV7-9; D gene: NA; clone size: NA; J gene: TRBJ2-1; CDR3 protein: CAIISGRHNEQFF; CDR3 DNA: TGTGCCATCATCTCCGGGAGACACAATGAGCAGTTCTTC
V gene: TRBV5-1; D gene: TRBD1; clone size: NA; J gene: TRBJ2-1; CDR3 protein: CASSRTGKGWSSYNEQFF; CDR3 DNA: TGCGCCAGCAGCCGGACAGGGAAGGGGTGGAGCTCCTACAATGAGCAGTTCTTC
V gene: TRBV27; D gene: NA; clone size: NA; J gene: TRBJ1-2; CDR3 protein: CAVKDSLNYGYTF; CDR3 DNA: TGTGCCGTTAAGGACAGTCTTAACTATGGCTACACCTTC
V gene: TRBV7-3; D gene: NA; clone size: NA; J gene: TRBJ2-5; CDR3 protein: CASSFAGETQYF; CDR3 DNA: TGTGCCAGCAGCTTCGCAGGGGAGACCCAGTACTTC
V gene: TRBV18; D gene: NA; clone size: NA; J gene: TRBJ2-1; CDR3 protein: CASSPLGGRNEQFF; CDR3 DNA: TGTGCCAGCTCACCCTTAGGAGGTCGAAATGAGCAGTTCTTC
V gene: TRBV13; D gene: NA; clone size: NA; J gene: TRBJ1-6; CDR3 protein: CASSLGSSYNSPLHF; CDR3 DNA: TGTGCCAGCAGCTTAGGCAGCTCCTATAATTCACCCCTCCACTTT
V gene: TRBV6-6; D gene: NA; clone size: NA; J gene: TRBJ1-2; CDR3 protein: CASSPGGRNYGYTF; CDR3 DNA: TGTGCCAGCAGCCCCGGTGGAAGGAACTATGGCTACACCTTC
V gene: TRBV11-2; D gene: NA; clone size: NA; J gene: TRBJ2-1; CDR3 protein: CASSLGDRSNEQFF; CDR3 DNA: TGTGCCAGCAGCTTAGGAGACAGGAGCAATGAGCAGTTCTTC
V gene: TRBV7-2; D gene: NA; clone size: NA; J gene: TRBJ2-3; CDR3 protein: CASSPGQATDTQYF; CDR3 DNA: TGTGCCAGCAGCCCTGGACAAGCCACAGATACGCAGTATTTT
V gene: TRBV19; D gene: NA; clone size: NA; J gene: TRBJ1-1; CDR3 protein: CASSRWLDTNTEAFF; CDR3 DNA: TGTGCCAGTAGCCGCTGGCTGGACACCAACACTGAAGCTTTCTTT
V gene: TRBV15; D gene: NA; clone size: NA; J gene: TRBJ1-5; CDR3 protein: CATSDPGALSQPQHF; CDR3 DNA: TGTGCCACCAGCGATCCAGGGGCGCTGAGTCAGCCCCAGCATTTT
V gene: TRBV6-5; D gene: NA; clone size: NA; J gene: TRBJ2-7; CDR3 protein: CASSYPRTESSYEQYF; CDR3 DNA: TGTGCCAGCAGTTATCCCCGGACGGAAAGCTCCTACGAGCAGTACTTC
V gene: TRBV2; D gene: NA; clone size: NA; J gene: TRBJ2-2; CDR3 protein: CASSLKRAGELFF; CDR3 DNA: TGTGCCAGCAGTCTTAAAAGGGCCGGGGAGCTGTTTTTT
V gene: TRBV5-1; D gene: NA; clone size: NA; J gene: TRBJ1-4; CDR3 protein: CASSHATNEKLFF; CDR3 DNA: TGCGCCAGCAGCCATGCAACTAATGAAAAACTGTTTTTT
V gene: TRBV19; D gene: NA; clone size: NA; J gene: TRBJ2-1; CDR3 protein: CASSIAPGRNNEQFF; CDR3 DNA: TGTGCCAGTAGTATAGCTCCGGGACGGAACAATGAGCAGTTCTTC
V gene: TRBV11-2; D gene: TRBD1; clone size: once; J gene: TRBJ1-2; CDR3 protein: CASTKGAGGFSGYTF; CDR3 DNA: TGTGCCAGCACTAAGGGGGCAGGGGGATTCTCTGGCTACACCTTC
V gene: TRBV19; D gene: NA; clone size: NA; J gene: TRBJ1-2; CDR3 protein: CASRGGTANYGYTF; CDR3 DNA: TGTGCCAGCCGGGGGGGAACCGCAAACTATGGCTACACCTTC
V gene: TRBV7-9; D gene: TRBD2; clone size: NA; J gene: TRBJ2-7; CDR3 protein: CASSSSGTSDEEQYF; CDR3 DNA: TGTGCCAGCAGCTCGTCCGGGACTAGCGATGAGGAGCAGTACTTC
V gene: TRBV11-3; D gene: TRBD2; clone size: NA; J gene: TRBJ2-1; CDR3 protein: CASSQALAGYYNEQFF; CDR3 DNA: TGTGCCAGCAGCCAAGCACTAGCGGGTTACTACAATGAGCAGTTCTTC
V gene: TRBV19; D gene: NA; clone size: NA; J gene: TRBJ1-1; CDR3 protein: CASRTRGGRMNTEAFF; CDR3 DNA: TGTGCCAGTAGAACAAGAGGGGGGAGGATGAACACTGAAGCTTTCTTT